This T cell receptor beta chain was retrieved from a study of OX40 agonist ivuxolimab in advanced cancers. About the study: Ivuxolimab, an agonistic anti-OX40 (CD134) antibody, was given to patients. Findings and caveats of the study: With doses of 0.1-3.0 mg/kg, partial responders showed among the lowest clonal expansion. By week 6 at 0.1 to 3.0 mg/kg, blood CD4+ and CD8+ T cells had expanded clonally.

Autoimmune disease history or systemic immunosuppression excluded patients. With regard to this clone: What it binds is not known.

TCRdb's copy holds only in-frame clones and misses some; the assay was immunoSEQ multiplex PCR. The sample comprises about 68,000 clones, 91% of which are singletons, and about 0.3% rests with the top ten. This CDR3 contains 13 residues. Trimming stripped 1 base from V and 6 bases from J, with 6 bases between. Germline assignment: CDR1 SGHAT and CDR2 FQNNGV. This TCR was sampled from an adult with an advanced solid tumor such as melanoma, head and neck, liver or kidney cancer. This sample comprised CD4+ or CD8+ T cells sorted from blood, obtained in a trial of the OX40 agonist ivuxolimab. The V gene is TRBV11-2, the J gene TRBJ2-2; no definite D call. In nucleotides, the CDR3 is TGTGCCAGCAGCTTAGGGACGGCCGGGGAGCTGTTTTTT. This translates into CASSLGTAGELFF.